Given below is one T cell receptor beta chain in context. Sequenced by immunoSEQ multiplex PCR; TCRdb stores in-frame clones only, minus some. The data show 490,000 or so clones, approximately 90% seen once. The data are from a study of blood T cell repertoires in COVID-19. Study-wide context: Whether acute or convalescent, the COVID-19 samples came from the United States, Italy and Spain. PBMCs, B-cell-depleted T cells, or T cells provided the cDNA or gDNA that made up the material.

Participants had their cohort set by participant-reported clinical history. Trimming removed 1 base at V and 8 bases at J, with 8 bases between. The CDR3 has 13 amino acids. The sequence was collected from a woman aged 55-75 years who had recovered from COVID-19. The chain uses TRBV12-3 or TRBV12-4 and TRBJ1-4; D perhaps matches TRBD1 (6 bases). Sequences were obtained from PBMCs or T cells enriched from blood (not recorded which). As DNA, the CDR3 is TGTGCCAGCAGTTTAGTGGACAGCGAAAAACTGTTTTTT. This sequence encodes CASSLVDSEKLFF.